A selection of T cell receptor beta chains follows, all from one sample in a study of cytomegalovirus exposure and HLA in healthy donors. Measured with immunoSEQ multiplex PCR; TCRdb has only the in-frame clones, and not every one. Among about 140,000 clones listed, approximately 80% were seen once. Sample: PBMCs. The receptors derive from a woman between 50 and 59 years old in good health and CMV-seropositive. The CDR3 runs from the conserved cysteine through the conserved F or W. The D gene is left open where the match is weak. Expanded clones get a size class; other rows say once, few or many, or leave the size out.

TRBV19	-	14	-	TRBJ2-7	CASNDRDMGYEQYF	TGTGCCAGTAACGACAGAGATATGGGGTACGAGCAGTACTTC
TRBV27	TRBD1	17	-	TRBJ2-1	CASSLSQTGGAYNEQFF	TGTGCCAGCAGTTTATCCCAGACAGGGGGCGCGTACAATGAGCAGTTCTTC
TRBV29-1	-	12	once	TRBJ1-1	CSAAVGGTEAFF	TGCAGCGCCGCTGTGGGGGGCACTGAAGCTTTCTTT
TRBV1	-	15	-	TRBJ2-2	CTSNYSGGVSGELFF	TGCACCAGCAACTACAGTGGGGGGGTTTCCGGGGAGCTGTTTTTT
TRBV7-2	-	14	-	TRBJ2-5	CASSPNRNQETQYF	TGTGCCAGCAGCCCCAACAGAAACCAAGAGACCCAGTACTTC
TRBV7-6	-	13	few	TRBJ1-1	CASSSQGNTEAFF	TGTGCCAGCAGCTCACAGGGAAACACTGAAGCTTTCTTT
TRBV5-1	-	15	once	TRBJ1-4	CASSLEAEASEKLFF	TGCGCCAGCAGCTTAGAGGCGGAGGCCAGTGAAAAACTGTTTTTT
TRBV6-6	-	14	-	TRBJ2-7	CASSYRKGNYEQYF	TGTGCCAGCAGTTACCGGAAGGGGAACTACGAGCAGTACTTC
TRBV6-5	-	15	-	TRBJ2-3	CASSYGSRDTDTQYF	TGTGCCAGCAGTTACGGTTCCAGGGACACAGATACGCAGTATTTT
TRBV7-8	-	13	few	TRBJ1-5	CASSSISNQPQHF	TGTGCCAGCAGCTCCATTAGCAATCAGCCCCAGCATTTT
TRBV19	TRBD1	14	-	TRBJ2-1	CASRQRSGQEEQFF	TGTGCCAGTAGACAGCGAAGCGGACAGGAAGAGCAGTTCTTC
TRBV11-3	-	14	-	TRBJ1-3	CASSLQGHGNTIYF	TGTGCCAGCAGCTTGCAGGGGCACGGAAACACCATATATTTT
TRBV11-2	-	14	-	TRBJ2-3	CASSPIGGQDTQYF	TGTGCCAGCAGCCCGATTGGGGGACAAGATACGCAGTATTTT
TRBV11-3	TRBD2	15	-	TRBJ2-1	CASSRGSGGFNEQFF	TGTGCCAGCAGCCGCGGTAGCGGGGGATTCAATGAGCAGTTCTTC
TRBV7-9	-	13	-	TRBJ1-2	CASSLAGAAGYTF	TGTGCCAGCAGCTTAGCCGGCGCGGCTGGCTACACCTTC
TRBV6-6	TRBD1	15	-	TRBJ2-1	CASIPLGTGNNEQFF	TGTGCCAGCATACCCCTAGGGACAGGAAACAATGAGCAGTTCTTC
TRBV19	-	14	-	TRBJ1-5	CASSGSGGNQPQHF	TGTGCCAGTAGTGGCTCAGGGGGCAATCAGCCCCAGCATTTT
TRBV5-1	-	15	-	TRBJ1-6	CASSWDSPGDSPLHF	TGCGCCAGCAGCTGGGATTCGCCAGGGGATTCACCCCTCCACTTT
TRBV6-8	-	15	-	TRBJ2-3	CASSRPAGFTDTQYF	TGTGCCAGCAGCCGTCCTGCAGGGTTCACAGATACGCAGTATTTT
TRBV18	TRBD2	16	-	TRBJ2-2	CASSPPASGGTGELFF	TGTGCCAGCTCACCACCGGCTAGCGGGGGCACCGGGGAGCTGTTTTTT
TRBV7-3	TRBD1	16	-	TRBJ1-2	CASSLTRDRDIGGYTF	TGTGCCAGCAGCTTAACCCGGGACAGGGATATCGGTGGCTACACCTTC
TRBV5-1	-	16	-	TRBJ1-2	CASSLVYPGWEAGYTF	TGCGCCAGCAGCTTGGTTTATCCAGGATGGGAGGCTGGCTACACCTTC
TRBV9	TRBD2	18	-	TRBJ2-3	CASSVEELAGGRTDTQYF	TGTGCCAGCAGCGTAGAAGAACTAGCGGGGGGGCGGACAGATACGCAGTATTTT
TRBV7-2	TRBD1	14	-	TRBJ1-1	CASKSGQGYTEAFF	TGTGCCAGCAAATCCGGACAGGGCTACACTGAAGCTTTCTTT
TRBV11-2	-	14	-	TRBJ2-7	CASSLTIRGYEQYF	TGTGCCAGCAGCTTAACTATCCGGGGCTACGAGCAGTACTTC
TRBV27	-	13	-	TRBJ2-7	CASSYQGSYEQYF	TGTGCCAGCAGTTATCAGGGTAGCTACGAGCAGTACTTC
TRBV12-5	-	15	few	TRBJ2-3	CASGLDSASTDTQYF	TGTGCTAGTGGTTTAGACTCTGCTAGCACAGATACGCAGTATTTT
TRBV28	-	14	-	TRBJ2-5	CASSLLRGSETQYF	TGTGCCAGCAGTTTGCTTCGGGGTTCAGAGACCCAGTACTTC
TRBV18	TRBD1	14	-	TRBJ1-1	CASSAQGANTEAFF	TGTGCCAGCTCAGCCCAGGGGGCGAACACTGAAGCTTTCTTT
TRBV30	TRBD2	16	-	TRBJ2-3	CAWSDGGGLGWDTQYF	TGTGCCTGGAGTGACGGGGGGGGGCTCGGGTGGGATACGCAGTATTTT
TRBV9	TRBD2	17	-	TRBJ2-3	CASSPRTSGGFTDTQYF	TGTGCCAGCAGCCCTCGTACTAGCGGGGGATTCACAGATACGCAGTATTTT
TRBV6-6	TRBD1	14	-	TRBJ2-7	CASTTEDRVFVQYF	TGTGCCAGCACTACGGAGGACAGGGTGTTCGTCCAGTACTTC
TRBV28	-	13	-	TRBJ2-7	CASTTENLGEQYF	TGTGCCAGCACCACGGAGAATCTCGGGGAGCAGTACTTC
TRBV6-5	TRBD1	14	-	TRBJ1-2	CASSEQGAGYGYTF	TGTGCCAGCAGTGAACAGGGGGCGGGCTATGGCTACACCTTC
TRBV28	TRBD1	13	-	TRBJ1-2	CASRRDRGGGYTF	TGTGCCAGCAGGCGGGACAGGGGCGGTGGCTACACCTTC
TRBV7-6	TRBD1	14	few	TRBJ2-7	CASSADRGQNEQYF	TGTGCCAGCAGCGCTGACAGGGGGCAGAACGAGCAGTACTTC
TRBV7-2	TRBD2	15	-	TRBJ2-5	CASSLGLARQETQYF	TGTGCCAGCAGCTTAGGACTAGCGAGGCAAGAGACCCAGTACTTC
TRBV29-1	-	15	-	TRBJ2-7	CSVEVSGTGTYEQYF	TGCAGCGTTGAAGTGTCCGGGACTGGGACCTACGAGCAGTACTTC
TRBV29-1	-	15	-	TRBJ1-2	CSVEDYGSGGYGYTF	TGCAGCGTTGAAGATTATGGTTCCGGCGGCTATGGCTACACCTTC
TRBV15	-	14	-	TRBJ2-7	CATSLTSQANEQYF	TGTGCCACCAGCCTTACCTCACAGGCCAACGAGCAGTACTTC
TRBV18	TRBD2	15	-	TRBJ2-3	CASSTSGGASDTQYF	TGCGCCAGCTCAACGAGCGGGGGGGCCTCAGATACGCAGTATTTT
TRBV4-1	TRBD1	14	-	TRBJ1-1	CASSQVTGDTEAFF	TGCGCCAGCAGCCAAGTCACAGGGGACACTGAAGCTTTCTTT
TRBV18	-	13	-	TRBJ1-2	CASSPSGGYGYTF	TGTGCCAGCTCACCCAGCGGGGGCTATGGCTACACCTTC
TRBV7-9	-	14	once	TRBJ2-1	CASSFGTNGDEQFF	TGTGCCAGCAGCTTTGGGACAAATGGGGATGAGCAGTTCTTC
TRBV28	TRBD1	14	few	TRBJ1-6	CASSPGQDNSPLHF	TGTGCCAGCAGTCCGGGACAGGATAATTCACCCCTCCACTTT
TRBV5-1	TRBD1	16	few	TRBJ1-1	CASSLGGTGGGTEAFF	TGCGCCAGCAGCTTGGGGGGGACAGGGGGAGGAACTGAAGCTTTCTTT
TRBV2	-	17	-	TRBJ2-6	CASTLPGASSGANVLTF	TGTGCCAGCACCCTACCAGGGGCGTCATCTGGGGCCAACGTCCTGACTTTC